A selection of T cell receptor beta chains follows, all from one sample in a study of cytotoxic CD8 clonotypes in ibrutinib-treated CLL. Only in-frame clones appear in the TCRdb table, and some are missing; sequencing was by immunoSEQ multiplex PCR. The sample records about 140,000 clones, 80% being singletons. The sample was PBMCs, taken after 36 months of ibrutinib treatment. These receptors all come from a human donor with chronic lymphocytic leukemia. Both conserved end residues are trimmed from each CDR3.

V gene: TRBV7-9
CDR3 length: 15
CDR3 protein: ASSPSPLAGALDTQY

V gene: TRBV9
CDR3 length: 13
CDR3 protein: ASSVEKGGSYEQY

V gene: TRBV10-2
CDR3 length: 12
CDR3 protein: ASTNSGGANTQY

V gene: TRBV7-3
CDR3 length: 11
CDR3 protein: ASSLTGYNEQF

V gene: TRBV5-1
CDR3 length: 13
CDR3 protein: ASSLVTAPYTEAF

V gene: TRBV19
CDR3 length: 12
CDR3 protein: ASSRKQGEYEAF

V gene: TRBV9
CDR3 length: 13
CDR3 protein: ASSVADTGSSPLH

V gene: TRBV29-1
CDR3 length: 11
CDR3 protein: SVKGAGPGEQY

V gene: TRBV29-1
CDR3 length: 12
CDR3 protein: SVAVAGGGNEQF

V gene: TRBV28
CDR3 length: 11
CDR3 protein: ASSIQGYQPQH

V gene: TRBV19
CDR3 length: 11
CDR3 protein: ASSKTGDYGYT

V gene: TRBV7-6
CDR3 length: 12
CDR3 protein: ASSVGGQASEQY

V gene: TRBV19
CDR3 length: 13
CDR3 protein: ASRFPGHTNSPLH

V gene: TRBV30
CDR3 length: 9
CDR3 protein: AWSVLNEQF

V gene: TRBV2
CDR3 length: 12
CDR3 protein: ASSAMGGQETQY

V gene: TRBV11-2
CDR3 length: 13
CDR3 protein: ASSLEKLATDTQY

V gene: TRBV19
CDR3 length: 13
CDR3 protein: ASTKWDGRDQPQH

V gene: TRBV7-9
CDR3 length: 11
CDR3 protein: ASSLDTQETQY

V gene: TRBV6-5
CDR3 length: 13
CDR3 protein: ASSKGTPGPDEQF

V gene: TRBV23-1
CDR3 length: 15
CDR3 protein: ASSKDRGRPENTEAF

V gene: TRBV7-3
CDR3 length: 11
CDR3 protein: ASGPSSGNTIY

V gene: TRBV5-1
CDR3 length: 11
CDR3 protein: ASGQGYRYEQY

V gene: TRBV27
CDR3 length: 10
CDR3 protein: AATDSNYEQY

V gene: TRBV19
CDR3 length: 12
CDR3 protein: ASSYSGGSYEQY

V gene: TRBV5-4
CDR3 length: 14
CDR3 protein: ASSLQAGGITDTQY

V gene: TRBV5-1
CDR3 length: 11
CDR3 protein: ASNPGIADTQY

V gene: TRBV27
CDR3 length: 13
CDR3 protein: ASSLVADKPYGYT

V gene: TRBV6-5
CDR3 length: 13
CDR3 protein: ASRGTVAGANVLT

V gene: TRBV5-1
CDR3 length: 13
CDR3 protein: ASSWTGGFTGELF

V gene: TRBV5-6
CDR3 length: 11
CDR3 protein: ASSLVGIGGYT

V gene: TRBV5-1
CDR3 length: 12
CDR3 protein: ASSFGQGANEQF

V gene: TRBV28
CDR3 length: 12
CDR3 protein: ASSWDLNTGELF

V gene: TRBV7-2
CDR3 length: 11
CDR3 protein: ASSFDRGDGYT

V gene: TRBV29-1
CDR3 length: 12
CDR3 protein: SVSRDGFNYEQY

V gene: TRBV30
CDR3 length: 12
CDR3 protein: AWSGGQGTQPQH